This T cell receptor beta chain was recovered during a study of T-cell reconstitution after alpha-beta-depleted transplantation in children. Preparing the TCRbeta library involved the use of unique molecular identifiers. Via MiXCR, TCRdb re-called the PCR reads, giving one row per CDR3 protein. Of approximately 30,000 distinct CDR3 sequences listed, around 7% are singletons. Findings and limits, study-wide: Elevated TCRbeta diversity at day 60 was traced, in some patients, to surviving recipient T cells and thymic progenitors. Alpha-beta T cells about two months after transplant reportedly derived from several hundred expanded graft clones. Newly produced T cells mostly provided counts and TCRbeta diversity after one year, as hyperexpanded clones declined.

Trimming removed 3 bases at V and 8 bases at J, with 11 bases between. This CDR3 has 13 residues. Germline lookup yields CDR1 SGHDN and CDR2 FVKESK. This clonotype was observed many times. Its target is not known. The specimen comprised peripheral blood, sampled 60 days after TCRalphabeta/CD19-depleted stem cell transplant. The sequence was collected from a child younger than two who had a stem cell transplant for acute myeloid leukemia, so the T cells may come from the graft donor. The V and J genes are TRBV14 and TRBJ2-1; D could derive from TRBD1 or TRBD2 (5 bases each). CDR3 coding DNA: TGTGCCAGCAGCCAGGGACCCGGGGATGAGCAGTTCTTC. Translation: CASSQGPGDEQFF.